This is a list of T cell receptor beta chains from one sample in a study of blood T cell repertoires in COVID-19. Profiled with immunoSEQ multiplex PCR; TCRdb holds only in-frame clones, not every one. The sample has 230,000 or so clones, around 81% seen once. Sequencing was done on a sample of peripheral blood. The receptors here all came from a man in his fifties with active or convalescent COVID-19. CDR3s include the opening cysteine and the closing phenylalanine or tryptophan. The D gene is left open where the match is weak. Clone size appears in some rows only: once, few, many, or a class for an expanded clone.

>TRBJ2-1|.|.|TRBV7-9
CASSLAPGGNEQFF
TGTGCCAGCAGCTTAGCGCCTGGGGGGAATGAGCAGTTCTTC
>TRBJ1-1|.|.|TRBV6-5
CASSQAGVSNTEAFF
TGTGCCAGCAGCCAAGCAGGGGTGTCGAACACTGAAGCTTTCTTT
>TRBJ1-1|.|.|TRBV15
CATSRDLGLNTEAFF
TGTGCCACCAGCAGAGATTTGGGGCTGAACACTGAAGCTTTCTTT
>TRBJ1-3|.|few|TRBV2
CASSAPREGYSGNTIYF
TGTGCCAGCAGTGCCCCCAGGGAGGGGTACTCTGGAAACACCATATATTTT
>TRBJ1-1|TRBD1|.|TRBV7-9
CASSFRAGGRNTEAFF
TGTGCCAGCAGCTTTAGGGCAGGGGGCCGGAACACTGAAGCTTTCTTT
>TRBJ2-5|.|.|TRBV7-6
CASSYPGQTYQETQYF
TGTGCCAGCAGCTATCCGGGACAAACGTACCAAGAGACCCAGTACTTC
>TRBJ1-4|TRBD1|.|TRBV2
CASSQTGKIEKLFF
TGTGCCAGCAGCCAGACAGGGAAGATTGAAAAACTGTTTTTT
>TRBJ2-3|.|.|TRBV5-1
CASSPDGQKTDTQYF
TGCGCCAGCAGCCCCGACGGACAGAAAACAGATACGCAGTATTTT
>TRBJ2-3|TRBD2|.|TRBV7-8
CASSFRLAGGPIDTQYF
TGTGCCAGCAGCTTTCGCCTAGCGGGGGGGCCGATAGATACGCAGTATTTT
>TRBJ1-5|.|once|TRBV30
CAWGRGLVEPQHF
TGTGCCTGGGGTAGGGGCTTGGTCGAGCCCCAGCATTTT
>TRBJ1-1|TRBD1|once|TRBV28
CASSRQGADTEAFF
TGTGCCAGCAGTAGACAGGGGGCCGACACTGAAGCTTTCTTT
>TRBJ2-7|.|.|TRBV5-6
CASSFSSREQYF
TGTGCCAGCAGCTTCAGCTCGAGGGAGCAGTACTTC
>TRBJ2-7|.|few|TRBV7-8
CASSLALGPGERQYF
TGTGCCAGCAGCTTAGCATTGGGACCAGGGGAGAGGCAGTACTTC
>TRBJ2-7|.|.|TRBV30
CAWRLLRETEQYF
TGTGCCTGGAGACTCCTGAGGGAAACCGAGCAGTACTTC
>TRBJ1-4|.|.|TRBV18
CASSPRNSLNEKLFF
TGTGCCAGCTCACCACGAAACAGTTTAAATGAAAAACTGTTTTTT
>TRBJ1-2|TRBD1|.|TRBV5-1
CASSPPTGDYGYTF
TGCGCCAGCAGCCCGCCGACAGGGGACTATGGCTACACCTTC
>TRBJ1-2|TRBD1|once|TRBV7-9
CASSLGLDRAGYGYTF
TGTGCCAGCAGCTTAGGCCTGGACAGGGCAGGCTATGGCTACACCTTC
>TRBJ1-5|TRBD1|.|TRBV28
CASQDRGGQPQHF
TGTGCCAGCCAGGACAGGGGAGGGCAGCCCCAGCATTTT
>TRBJ2-1|.|.|TRBV3-1/TRBV3-2
CASSQDLVPYNEQFF
TGTGCCAGCAGCCAAGACCTAGTACCCTACAATGAGCAGTTCTTC
>TRBJ1-1|.|.|TRBV7-3
CASSLTVNTEAFF
TGTGCCAGCAGCTTGACAGTGAACACTGAAGCTTTCTTT
>TRBJ2-5|TRBD1|.|TRBV5-1
CASSLEVGQGRETQYF
TGCGCCAGCAGCTTGGAGGTAGGACAGGGGCGAGAGACCCAGTACTTC
>TRBJ1-4|.|.|TRBV6-6
CASSYSGQIEKLFF
TGTGCCAGCAGTTACTCCGGACAGATTGAAAAACTGTTTTTT
>TRBJ1-1|.|few|TRBV5-4
CASSQASGSSTEAFF
TGTGCCAGCAGTCAGGCGTCGGGGTCGAGCACTGAAGCTTTCTTT
>TRBJ1-1|.|few|TRBV28
CASSPPGGMNTEAFF
TGTGCCAGCAGTCCCCCAGGAGGAATGAACACTGAAGCTTTCTTT
>TRBJ1-1|.|few|TRBV19
CASSLTLDTEAFF
TGTGCCAGTAGTTTAACTCTGGACACTGAAGCTTTCTTT
>TRBJ1-1|.|.|TRBV13
CASSFLSVGRTEAFF
TGTGCCAGCAGCTTCCTTTCGGTGGGGAGGACTGAAGCTTTCTTT
>TRBJ1-5|TRBD1|.|TRBV6-5
CASRPGQGSNQPQHF
TGTGCCAGCAGACCCGGACAGGGGAGCAATCAGCCCCAGCATTTT
>TRBJ1-2|.|.|TRBV18
CASPPPGYGGYTF
TGTGCCAGCCCCCCTCCAGGGTATGGGGGCTACACCTTC
>TRBJ1-2|.|few|TRBV6-1
CASSDRGRNGYTF
TGTGCCAGCAGTGATCGGGGGAGGAATGGCTACACCTTC
>TRBJ2-7|.|.|TRBV3-1/TRBV3-2
CASSRSQVSYEQYF
TGTGCCAGCAGCCGATCACAGGTTTCCTACGAGCAGTACTTC